This T cell receptor beta chain was captured by sequencing in a study of shared clonotypes between healthy human individuals. General study results and limits: It was observed that 5% to 6.5% of naive CD4 clonotypes were shared across a handful of donors. Clonotypes which were not shared had lower generation probabilities than clonotypes that all four donors shared.

Of note for this clone: No antigen is known for it.

The V and J ends lost 3 bases and 0 bases respectively, with 12 bases between them. The CDR3 has 16 amino acids. Germline assignment: CDR1 GTSNPN and CDR2 SVGIG (reference sequence). Only in-frame clones appear in the TCRdb table, and some are missing; sequencing was by immunoSEQ multiplex PCR. This sample carries under 2,500,000 clones, almost 96% of them seen once, and the ten largest clones take roughly 0.13%. The chain recombines TRBV30 with TRBJ1-6, with no clear D. This TCR came from a man younger than 30 in good health. Sequences were obtained from naive CD4+ T cells sorted from blood. The subset here: CD45RA+ positively selected. This CDR3 reads CAWRGLGSSYNSPLHF. The DNA for the CDR3 is TGTGCCTGGAGAGGCTTAGGGAGCTCCTATAATTCACCCCTCCACTTT.